The source of this T cell receptor beta chain is a study of blood T cell repertoires in COVID-19. TCRdb's table, derived via immunoSEQ multiplex PCR, lists solely in-frame clones and lacks some. The sample contains over 95,000 clones, over 70% of which appear only once. Per germline, CDR1 KGHDR and CDR2 SFDVKD. This CDR3 has 15 amino acids. V gave up 5 bases and J gave up 7 bases, with 17 bases separating them. The chain uses TRBV24-1 and TRBJ2-1; D is unresolved. Sequenced input: peripheral blood. The TCR originated in a man in his fifties with acute or convalescent COVID-19. The CDR3 DNA reads TGTGCCACCAGTGGAGGCTTCCTAAGCGATAATGAGCAGTTCTTC. It codes for CATSGGFLSDNEQFF.